This T cell receptor beta chain is from a study of CD8+CD57+ T cells in acquired aplastic anemia. Genomic DNA, the template, was used for profiling of the TCR beta VDJ and CDR3. A single record per CDR3 protein comes from TCRdb applying MiXCR to the reads. Here the sample spans about 180,000 distinct CDR3 sequences, 35% to 50% being singletons. CDR3 length: 14 amino acids. Trimming removed 3 bases from V and 0 bases from J; junction bases left unmatched: 1. Ten or more counts support this clonotype. The clonotype was recovered from a human donor in good health. Sequencing was done on a sample of sorted CD4+, CD8+, or CD8+CD57+ T cells (not recorded which) from PBMCs. This sequence joins TRBV12-3 or TRBV12-4 and TRBJ1-1; 7 bases match TRBD1. Here the CDR3 reads CASSFQGVNTEAFF. CDR3 DNA sequence: TGTGCCAGCAGTTTCCAGGGGGTGAACACTGAAGCTTTCTTT.